A single T cell receptor (beta chain) is shown here with its context. Just one base apart from a much larger clone, this may be a read error. The data stem from a study of molecular identifiers for immune sequencing clone quantification. TCRdb called the PCR reads again in MiXCR, with one record for every CDR3 protein. The sample carries about 500,000 distinct CDR3 sequences, 25% recorded once. V lost 0 bases and J lost 1; bases outside the gene matches: 2. This CDR3 comprises 15 residues. Per germline, CDR1 KGHSH and CDR2 LQKENI. This clonotype originated in a human donor in good health. Some libraries in this study had Jurkat cell RNA spiked in. V is TRBV18 and J is TRBJ2-5; TRBD1 aligns across 7 bases. The sample was naive CD8+ T cells from blood, with Jurkat cell RNA spiked in. Documented subset: FACS-sorted CD8+CD4-CCR7+CD45RA+ naive T cells. The CDR3 sequence is CASSPPRQGQETQYF. The DNA for the CDR3 is TGTGCCAGCTCACCACCGAGACAGGGCCAAGAGACCCAGTACTTC.